One sample yielded the 14 T cell receptor beta chains listed below, sequenced in a study of blood T cell repertoires in COVID-19. Data came from immunoSEQ multiplex PCR; TCRdb stores just in-frame clones and leaves some out. The sample lists fewer than 250,000 clones, 85% occurring once. The sample taken for sequencing was peripheral blood. These receptors came from a woman in her sixties or seventies with active or convalescent COVID-19.

This sequence joins TRBV5-1 and TRBJ2-1, with a tentative D call TRBD1 (6 bases). Germline CDR1 reads SGHRS; CDR2 reads YFSETQ. Between the trimmed V and J ends, which lost 2 bases and 3 bases, there was a span of 15 bases. The CDR3 has 16 residues. The CDR3 DNA follows: TGCGCCAGCAGCTTTGAGGCCGGGACAAGCTACAATGAGCAGTTCTTC. Translation gives CASSFEAGTSYNEQFF. The full variable domain, rest sourced from reference TRBV5-1 and TRBJ2-1, is KAGVTQTPRYLIKTRGQQVTLSCSPISGHRSVSWYQQTPGQGLQFLFEYFSETQRNKGNFPGRFSGRQFSNSRSEMNVSTLELGDSALYLCASSFEAGTSYNEQFFGPGTRLTVL.

This chain uses TRBV11-3 with TRBJ2-5; 9 bases align to TRBD2. Germline CDR1 reads SGHNT; CDR2 reads YENEEA. V shed 5 bases, J shed 4 bases, and the junction held 11 bases outside the gene matches. The CDR3 length is 16 residues. This CDR3 is CASSPGALAGPETQYF. The CDR3, as DNA: TGTGCCAGCAGCCCGGGGGCGCTAGCGGGACCAGAGACCCAGTACTTC.

The J gene is TRBJ2-7, the V gene TRBV29-1; weak D call: TRBD1 (5 bases). CDR3 length: 13 residues. Germline CDR1 is SQVTM and CDR2 is ANQGSEA. Trimming pared 4 bases from V and 5 bases from J, leaving 15 bases between. CDR3 sequence (DNA): TGCAGCGTTGGATCTCAGGGTGGCAACGAGCAGTACTTC. Translating gives CSVGSQGGNEQYF.

The chain couples TRBV4-1 to TRBJ2-7; D is possibly TRBD2 (5 bases). With 2 bases removed from V and 6 bases from J, the gap between germline ends came to 17 bases. Per germline, CDR1 MGHRA and CDR2 YSYEKL. This CDR3 region has 15 residues. The DNA for the CDR3 is TGCGCCAGCAGCCAAACCGCGGGTAGTACGGGCGAGCAGTACTTC. Protein product: CASSQTAGSTGEQYF.

The genes are TRBV7-2 and TRBJ1-3; D gene uncertain. V lost 2 bases, J lost 0 bases, and 14 bases lay in between. The CDR3 is 17 residues long. Per germline, CDR1 SGHTA and CDR2 FQGNSA. DNA for the CDR3: TGTGCCAGCAGCTTATTCTGGGCAGGCGCCTCTGGAAACACCATATATTTT. Protein sequence: CASSLFWAGASGNTIYF.

The genes are TRBV7-2 and TRBJ2-2; 7 nucleotides agree with TRBD1. The CDR3 has 16 residues. CDR1 and CDR2 (germline): SGHTA, FQGNSA. V gave up 5 bases and J gave up 5 bases; unmatched junction bases: 11. CDR3: CASSNPGTEVTGELFF. The CDR3 coding sequence is TGTGCCAGCAGCAACCCCGGGACAGAAGTTACCGGGGAGCTGTTTTTT.

J is TRBJ2-1 and V is TRBV7-6, with D possibly being TRBD2 (5 bases). The CDR3 length is 16 residues. Trimming took off 5 bases at V and 2 bases at J, with 16 bases between the two ends. Germline V gene sequence: CDR1 SGHVS, CDR2 FNYEAQ. The DNA for the CDR3 is TGTGCCAGCAGCCAGCGGTCGCGGAGACCCTACAATGAGCAGTTCTTC. The encoded protein is CASSQRSRRPYNEQFF.

The rearrangement links TRBV5-1 to TRBJ2-6, with no clear D. The CDR3 runs to 15 residues. Trimming stripped 0 bases from V and 0 bases from J, with 4 bases between. The V gene's germline CDR1 is SGHRS and CDR2 YFSETQ. DNA for the CDR3: TGCGCCAGCAGCTTGGTGAGCTCTGGGGCCAACGTCCTGACTTTC. Protein: CASSLVSSGANVLTF.

In its sample, this clone was seen once. J is TRBJ1-3 and V is TRBV11-2; D unresolved. Germline loops: CDR1 SGHAT, CDR2 FQNNGV. The length of the CDR3 is 15 residues. Between the trimmed V and J ends, which lost 5 bases and 1 base, there was a span of 12 bases. This CDR3 is CASSPRPGSGNTIYF. CDR3 DNA sequence: TGTGCCAGCAGCCCCCGCCCAGGTTCTGGAAACACCATATATTTT.

The chain has TRBV7-8 and TRBJ1-2, with 7 nucleotides matching TRBD1. Germline V lookup: CDR1 SGHVS, CDR2 FQNEAQ. The CDR3 runs to 14 residues. The V and J ends lost 5 bases and 3 bases, in that order; junction bases with no gene match: 6. The CDR3 DNA is TGTGCCAGCAGCCCCTCCGGACAGGACTATGGCTACACCTTC. Its protein product is CASSPSGQDYGYTF.

This chain connects TRBV6-5 to TRBJ1-2, with D possibly TRBD1 on 5 matching bases. The ends were cut back, 0 bases at V and 5 bases at J, with 10 bases in the middle. Germline CDR1 reads MNHEY; CDR2 reads SVGAGI. CDR3 length equals 14 residues. The CDR3 loop is CASSYSAGVYGYTF. For the CDR3, the DNA is TGTGCCAGCAGTTACTCTGCGGGGGTTTATGGCTACACCTTC.

The V and J genes are TRBV25-1 and TRBJ2-2; 11 bases are shared with TRBD2. The length of the CDR3 is 16 residues. Germline CDR1 and CDR2: MGHDK and SYGVNS. With 4 bases clipped from V and 4 bases from J, the junction kept 5 bases outside the gene matches. The DNA of the CDR3 is TGTGCCAGCAGTGTCGGGACTAGCGGTGGCACCGGGGAGCTGTTTTTT. Translating gives CASSVGTSGGTGELFF.

In the case of this clone: The junction departs from the called germline gene at one end, perhaps through a read error. The chain has TRBV4-1 and TRBJ1-5; 8 bases match TRBD1. Germline V lookup: CDR1 MGHRA, CDR2 YSYEKL. This CDR3 is built from 15 residues. The chain's CDR3 is CASNQGTGGDQPQHF. As DNA, the CDR3 is TGCGCCAGCAACCAAGGCACAGGGGGAGATCAGCCCCAGCATTTT.

This clone is a singleton in its sample. This rearrangement joins TRBV5-5 to TRBJ2-6, with D possibly TRBD1 on 5 matching bases. The germline CDR1 and CDR2 sequences are SGHKS and YYEKEE (reference sequence). Trimming took 6 bases from V and 2 from J, leaving 12 bases between them. The CDR3 loop spans 15 amino acids. The CDR3 bases are TGTGCCAGCAACGCGGTAGGGGCTGGGGCCAACGTCCTGACTTTC. Translating it yields CASNAVGAGANVLTF.